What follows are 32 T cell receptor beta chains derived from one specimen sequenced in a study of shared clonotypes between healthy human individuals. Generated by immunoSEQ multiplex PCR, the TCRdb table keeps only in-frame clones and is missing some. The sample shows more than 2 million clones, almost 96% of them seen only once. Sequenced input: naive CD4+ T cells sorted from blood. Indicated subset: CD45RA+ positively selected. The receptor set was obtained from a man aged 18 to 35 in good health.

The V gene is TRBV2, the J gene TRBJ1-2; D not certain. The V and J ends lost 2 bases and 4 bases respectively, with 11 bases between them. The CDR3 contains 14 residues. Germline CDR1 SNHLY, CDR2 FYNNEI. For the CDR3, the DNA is TGTGCCAGCAGTGAATCGGGGAGTGGCTATGGCTACACCTTC. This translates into CASSESGSGYGYTF.

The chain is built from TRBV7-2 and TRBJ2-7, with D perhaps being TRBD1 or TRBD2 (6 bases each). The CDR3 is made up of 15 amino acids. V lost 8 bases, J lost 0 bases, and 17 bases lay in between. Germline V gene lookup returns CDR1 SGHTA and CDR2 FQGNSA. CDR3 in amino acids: CASLRGLVGSYEQYF. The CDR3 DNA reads TGTGCCAGCCTTCGGGGGCTAGTCGGCTCCTACGAGCAGTACTTC.

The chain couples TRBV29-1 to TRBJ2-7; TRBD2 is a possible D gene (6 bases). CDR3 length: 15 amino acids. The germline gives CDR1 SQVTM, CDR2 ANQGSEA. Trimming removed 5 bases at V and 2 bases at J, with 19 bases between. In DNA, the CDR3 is TGCAGCGTTCAAGGAGGGGCGGCGGCTACCTACGAGCAGTACTTC. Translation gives CSVQGGAAATYEQYF.

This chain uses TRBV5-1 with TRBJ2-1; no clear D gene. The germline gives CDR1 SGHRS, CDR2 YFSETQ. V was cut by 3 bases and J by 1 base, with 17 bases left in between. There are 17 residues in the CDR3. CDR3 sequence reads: CASSYPGESSSYNEQFF. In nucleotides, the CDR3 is TGCGCCAGCAGCTACCCGGGCGAGTCAAGTTCCTACAATGAGCAGTTCTTC.

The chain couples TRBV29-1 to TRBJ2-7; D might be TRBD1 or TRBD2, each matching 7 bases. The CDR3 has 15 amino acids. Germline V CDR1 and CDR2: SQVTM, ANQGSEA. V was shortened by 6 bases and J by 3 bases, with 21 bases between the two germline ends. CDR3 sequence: CSVQSGTEHVYEQYF. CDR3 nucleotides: TGCAGCGTCCAAAGCGGGACAGAACACGTCTACGAGCAGTACTTC.

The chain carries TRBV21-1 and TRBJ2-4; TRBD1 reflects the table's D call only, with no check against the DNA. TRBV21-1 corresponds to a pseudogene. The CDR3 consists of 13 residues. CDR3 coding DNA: TGTGCCAGCAGCAAATACAGTAGAGACATTCAGTACTTC. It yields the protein CASSKYSRDIQYF.

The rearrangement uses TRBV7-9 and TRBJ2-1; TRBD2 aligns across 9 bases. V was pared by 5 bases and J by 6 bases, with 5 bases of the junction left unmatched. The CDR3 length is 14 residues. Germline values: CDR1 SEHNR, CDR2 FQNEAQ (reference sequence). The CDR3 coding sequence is TGTGCCAGCAGCCGGGGACTAGCCTTCAATGAGCAGTTCTTC. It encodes CASSRGLAFNEQFF.

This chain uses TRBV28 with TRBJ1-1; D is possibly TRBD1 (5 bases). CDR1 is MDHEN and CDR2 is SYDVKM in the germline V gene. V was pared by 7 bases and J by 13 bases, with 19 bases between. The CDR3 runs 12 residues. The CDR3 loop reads CASTEGQAVIFF. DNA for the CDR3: TGTGCCAGCACGGAGGGGCAGGCCGTAATTTTCTTT.

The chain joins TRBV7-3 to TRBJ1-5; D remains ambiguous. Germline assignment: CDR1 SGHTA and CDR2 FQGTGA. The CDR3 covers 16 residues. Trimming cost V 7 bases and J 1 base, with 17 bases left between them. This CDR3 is CASIDLSRASNQPQHF. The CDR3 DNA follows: TGTGCCAGCATCGATCTCTCCCGGGCGAGCAATCAGCCCCAGCATTTT. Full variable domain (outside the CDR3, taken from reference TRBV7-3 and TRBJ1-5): GAGVSQTPSNKVTEKGKYVELRCDPISGHTALYWYRQSLGQGPEFLIYFQGTGAADDSGLPNDRFFAVRPEGSVSTLKIQRTERGDSAVYLCASIDLSRASNQPQHFGDGTRLSIL.

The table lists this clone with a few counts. DNA for the CDR3: TGTGCCAGCAGTGAAGGAATTATCTCACCCCTCCACTTT. Translation gives CASSEGIISPLHF. The genes are TRBV2 and TRBJ1-6; D unresolved. CDR1 is SNHLY and CDR2 is FYNNEI in the germline V gene. Trimming removed 1 base from V and 10 bases from J, with 8 bases in between. The CDR3 has 13 amino acids. Complete variable domain (other parts from reference TRBV2 and TRBJ1-6): EPEVTQTPSHQVTQMGQEVILRCVPISNHLYFYWYRQILGQKVEFLVSFYNNEISEKSEIFDDQFSVERPDGSNFTLKIRSTKLEDSAMYFCASSEGIISPLHFGNGTRLTVT.

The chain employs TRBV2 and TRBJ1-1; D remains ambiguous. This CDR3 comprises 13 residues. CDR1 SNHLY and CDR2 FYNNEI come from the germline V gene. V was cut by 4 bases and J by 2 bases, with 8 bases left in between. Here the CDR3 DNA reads TGTGCCAGCAGTGTTAAAGAAAACACTGAAGCTTTCTTT. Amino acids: CASSVKENTEAFF.

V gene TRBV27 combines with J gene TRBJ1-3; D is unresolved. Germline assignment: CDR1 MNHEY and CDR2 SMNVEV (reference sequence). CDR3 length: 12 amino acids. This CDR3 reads CDFNNSGNTIYF. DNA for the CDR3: TGTGACTTTAACAACTCTGGAAACACCATATATTTT.

In nucleotides, the CDR3 is TGCAGCGTTGAAGGACAGGGGTTGGAGACCCAGTACTTC. It translates to CSVEGQGLETQYF. V usage is TRBV29-1 and J usage is TRBJ2-5; 8 bases align to TRBD1. J was trimmed by 5 bases and V by 1 base; bases with no gene match: 3. Germline values: CDR1 SQVTM, CDR2 ANQGSEA. The CDR3 is made up of 13 amino acids.

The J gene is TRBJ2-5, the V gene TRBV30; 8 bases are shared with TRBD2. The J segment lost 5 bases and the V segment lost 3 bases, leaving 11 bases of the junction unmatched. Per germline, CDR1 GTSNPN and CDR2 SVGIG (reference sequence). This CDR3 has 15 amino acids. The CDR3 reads CAWRTSGSMRETQYF. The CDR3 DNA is TGTGCCTGGAGAACTAGCGGCTCGATGAGGGAGACCCAGTACTTC.

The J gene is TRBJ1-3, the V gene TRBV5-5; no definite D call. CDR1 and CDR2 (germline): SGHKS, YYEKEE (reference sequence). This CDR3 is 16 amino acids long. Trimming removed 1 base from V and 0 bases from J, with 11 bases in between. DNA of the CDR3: TGTGCCAGCAGCTTGTTGAACCCCTACTCTGGAAACACCATATATTTT. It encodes CASSLLNPYSGNTIYF.

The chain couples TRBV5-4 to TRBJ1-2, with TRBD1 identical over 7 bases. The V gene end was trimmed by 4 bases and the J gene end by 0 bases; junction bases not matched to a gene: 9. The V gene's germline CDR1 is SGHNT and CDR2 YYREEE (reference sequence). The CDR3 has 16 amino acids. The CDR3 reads CASSPVGGQTNYGYTF. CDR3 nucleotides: TGTGCCAGCAGCCCGGTGGGGGGACAGACTAACTATGGCTACACCTTC.

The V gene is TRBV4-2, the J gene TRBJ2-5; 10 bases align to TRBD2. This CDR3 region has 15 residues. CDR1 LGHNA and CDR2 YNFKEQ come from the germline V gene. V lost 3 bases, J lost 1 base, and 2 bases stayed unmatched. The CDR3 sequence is CASSQTSGPQETQYF. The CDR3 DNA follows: TGTGCCAGCAGCCAGACTAGCGGGCCCCAAGAGACCCAGTACTTC.

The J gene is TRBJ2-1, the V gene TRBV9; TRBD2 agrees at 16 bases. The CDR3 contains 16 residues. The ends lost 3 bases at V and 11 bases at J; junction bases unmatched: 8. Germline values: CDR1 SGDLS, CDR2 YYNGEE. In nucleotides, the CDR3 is TGTGCCAGCAGCGCCTCCGGGACTAGCGGGAGGGAAAAGCAGTTCTTC. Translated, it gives CASSASGTSGREKQFF.

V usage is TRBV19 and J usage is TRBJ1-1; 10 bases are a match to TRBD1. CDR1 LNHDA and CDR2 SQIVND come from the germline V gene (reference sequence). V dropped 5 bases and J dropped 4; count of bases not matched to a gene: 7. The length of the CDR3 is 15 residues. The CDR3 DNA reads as TGTGCCAGTAGTTCCGGACAGGGGGGTACCACTGAAGCTTTCTTT. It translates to CASSSGQGGTTEAFF.

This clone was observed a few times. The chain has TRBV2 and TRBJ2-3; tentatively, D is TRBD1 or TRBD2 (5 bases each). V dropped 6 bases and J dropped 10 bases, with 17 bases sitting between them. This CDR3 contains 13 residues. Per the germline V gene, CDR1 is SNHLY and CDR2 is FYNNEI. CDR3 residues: CASRDRDVGAQYF. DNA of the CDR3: TGTGCCAGCAGGGACCGGGACGTTGGTGCGCAGTATTTT. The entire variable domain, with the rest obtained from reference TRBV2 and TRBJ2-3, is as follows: EPEVTQTPSHQVTQMGQEVILRCVPISNHLYFYWYRQILGQKVEFLVSFYNNEISEKSEIFDDQFSVERPDGSNFTLKIRSTKLEDSAMYFCASRDRDVGAQYFGPGTRLTVL.

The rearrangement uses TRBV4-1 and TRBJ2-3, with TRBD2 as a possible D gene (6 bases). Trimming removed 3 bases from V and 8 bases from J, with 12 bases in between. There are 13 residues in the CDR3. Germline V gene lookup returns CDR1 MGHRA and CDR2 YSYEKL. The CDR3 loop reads CASSQGGIGTQYF. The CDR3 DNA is TGCGCCAGCAGCCAGGGGGGAATTGGTACGCAGTATTTT.

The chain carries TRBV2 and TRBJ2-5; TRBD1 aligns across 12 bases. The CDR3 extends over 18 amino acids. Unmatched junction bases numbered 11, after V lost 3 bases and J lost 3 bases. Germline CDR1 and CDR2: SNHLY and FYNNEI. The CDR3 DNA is TGTGCCAGCAGTGATTCGCTATTCGGGACAGGGGGCGAAGAGACCCAGTACTTC. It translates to CASSDSLFGTGGEETQYF.

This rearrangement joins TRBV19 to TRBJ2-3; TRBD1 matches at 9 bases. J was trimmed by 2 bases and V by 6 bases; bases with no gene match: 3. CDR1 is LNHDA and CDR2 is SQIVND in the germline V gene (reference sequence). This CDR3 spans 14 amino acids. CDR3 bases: TGTGCCAGTAGGGGGACAGGGAACACAGATACGCAGTATTTT. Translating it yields CASRGTGNTDTQYF.

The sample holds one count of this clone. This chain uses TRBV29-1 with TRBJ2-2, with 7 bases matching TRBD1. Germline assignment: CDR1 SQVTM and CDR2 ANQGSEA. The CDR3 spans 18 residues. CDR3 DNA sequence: TGCACCCCCCTCGGGCTTGACACGGGCGAGGGGGCAAGCGGGGAGCTGTTTTTT. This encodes CTPLGLDTGEGASGELFF.

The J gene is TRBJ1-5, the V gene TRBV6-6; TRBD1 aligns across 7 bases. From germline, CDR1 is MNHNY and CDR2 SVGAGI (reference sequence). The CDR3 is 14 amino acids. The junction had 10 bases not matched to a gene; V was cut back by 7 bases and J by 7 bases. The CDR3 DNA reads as TGTGCCAGCAATGCAGGGGGGAACAACCAGCCCCAGCATTTT. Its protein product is CASNAGGNNQPQHF.

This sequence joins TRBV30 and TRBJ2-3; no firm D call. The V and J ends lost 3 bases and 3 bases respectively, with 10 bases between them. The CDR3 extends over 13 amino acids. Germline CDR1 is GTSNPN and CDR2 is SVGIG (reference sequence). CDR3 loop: CAWRKLATDTQYF. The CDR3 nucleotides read TGTGCCTGGAGGAAGCTTGCGACAGATACGCAGTATTTT.

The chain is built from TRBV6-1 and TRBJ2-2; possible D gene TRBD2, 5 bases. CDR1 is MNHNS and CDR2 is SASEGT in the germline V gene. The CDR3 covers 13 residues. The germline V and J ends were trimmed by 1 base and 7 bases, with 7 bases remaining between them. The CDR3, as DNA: TGTGCCAGCAGTGAAGGGGCGGGCGGGGAGCTGTTTTTT. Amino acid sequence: CASSEGAGGELFF.

The CDR3 sequence: CASSAKETQYF. The CDR3 region has the DNA TGTGCCAGCAGTGCCAAAGAGACCCAGTACTTC. The chain uses TRBV25-1 and TRBJ2-5; no definite D call. CDR3 size: 11 residues. Germline V gene lookup returns CDR1 MGHDK and CDR2 SYGVNS. Trimming removed 4 bases from V and 3 bases from J, with 3 bases in between.

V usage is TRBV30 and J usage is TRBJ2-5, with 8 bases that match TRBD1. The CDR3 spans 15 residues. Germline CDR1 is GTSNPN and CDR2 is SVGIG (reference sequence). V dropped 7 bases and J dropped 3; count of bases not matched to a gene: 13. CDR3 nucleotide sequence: TGTGCCTCTATAGGACAGGGACTCCCTAAAGAGACCCAGTACTTC. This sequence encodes CASIGQGLPKETQYF. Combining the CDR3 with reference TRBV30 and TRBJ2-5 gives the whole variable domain SQTIHQWPATLVQPVGSPLSLECTVEGTSNPNLYWYRQAAGRGLQLLFYSVGIGQISSEVPQNLSASRPQDRQFILSSKKLLLSDSGFYLCASIGQGLPKETQYFGPGTRLLVL.

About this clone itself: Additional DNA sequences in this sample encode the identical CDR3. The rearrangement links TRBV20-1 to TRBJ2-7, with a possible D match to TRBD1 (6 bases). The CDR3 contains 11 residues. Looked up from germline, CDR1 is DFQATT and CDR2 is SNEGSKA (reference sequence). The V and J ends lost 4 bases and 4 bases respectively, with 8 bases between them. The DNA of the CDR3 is TGCAGTGCTAAAAGGGGGTACGAGCAGTACTTC. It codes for CSAKRGYEQYF.

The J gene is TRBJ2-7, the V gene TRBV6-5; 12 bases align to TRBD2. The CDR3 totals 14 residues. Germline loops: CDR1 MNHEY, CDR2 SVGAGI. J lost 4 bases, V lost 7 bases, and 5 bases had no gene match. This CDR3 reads CASKGTSGQYEQYF. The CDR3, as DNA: TGTGCCAGCAAAGGGACTAGCGGGCAATACGAGCAGTACTTC.

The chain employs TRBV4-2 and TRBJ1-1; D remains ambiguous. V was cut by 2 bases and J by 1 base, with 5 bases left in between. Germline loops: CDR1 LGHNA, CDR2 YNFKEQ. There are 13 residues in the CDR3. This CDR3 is CASSQWGNTEAFF. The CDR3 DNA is TGTGCCAGCAGCCAATGGGGGAACACTGAAGCTTTCTTT.